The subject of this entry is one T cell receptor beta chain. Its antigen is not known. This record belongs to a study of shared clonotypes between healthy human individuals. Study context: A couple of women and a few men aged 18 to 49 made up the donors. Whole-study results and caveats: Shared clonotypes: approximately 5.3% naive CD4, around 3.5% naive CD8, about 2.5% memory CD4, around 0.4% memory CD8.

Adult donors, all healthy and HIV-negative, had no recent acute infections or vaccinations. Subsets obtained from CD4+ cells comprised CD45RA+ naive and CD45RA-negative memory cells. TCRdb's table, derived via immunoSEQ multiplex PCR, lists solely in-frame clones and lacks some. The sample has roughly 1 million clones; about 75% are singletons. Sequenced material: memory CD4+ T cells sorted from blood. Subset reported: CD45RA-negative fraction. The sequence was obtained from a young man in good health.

CDR3 nucleotide sequence: TGCAGCGTTGTACGGGTTGGGCCGAACACTGAAGCTTTCTTT. This gives the protein CSVVRVGPNTEAFF. The genes are TRBV29-1 and TRBJ1-1; no firm D call. The V end was cut by 4 bases, the J end by 1 base, with 13 bases between. The length of the CDR3 is 14 residues. CDR1 SQVTM and CDR2 ANQGSEA come from the germline V gene.